This T cell receptor beta chain is drawn from a study of human T cells and chemical hapten exposure. Across the whole study: TCR yields per sample varied mostly from small pooled library volume differences. General observations from the study: PT1 expanded TCR counts and patch test score were linked, and their correlation was positive.

As to this clonotype: Its antigen is unknown.

V was cut by 6 bases and J by 4 bases, with 12 bases left in between. Germline-derived CDR1 and CDR2 are SQVTM and ANQGSEA. The CDR3 is 12 amino acids. Noted time point: patch test 2, 6 weeks after DPC sensitization. Indicated treatment: therapeutic diphenylcyclopropenone sensitization with weekly scalp DPC. One entry per CDR3 protein results from TCRdb running MiXCR on the RACE reads. The table has tens of thousands of distinct CDR3 sequences, 9.5% to 12% seen once. Sample: whole blood, taken in connection with sensitization to the hapten diphenylcyclopropenone (DPC). The rearrangement joins TRBV29-1 to TRBJ1-2; D is unclear. The source is a man in his forties with alopecia areata. Some clones in this sample may be carry-over from other donors' samples. CDR3 nucleotides: TGCAGCGTCGACGGACGGTTCTATGGCTACACCTTC. This sequence encodes CSVDGRFYGYTF.